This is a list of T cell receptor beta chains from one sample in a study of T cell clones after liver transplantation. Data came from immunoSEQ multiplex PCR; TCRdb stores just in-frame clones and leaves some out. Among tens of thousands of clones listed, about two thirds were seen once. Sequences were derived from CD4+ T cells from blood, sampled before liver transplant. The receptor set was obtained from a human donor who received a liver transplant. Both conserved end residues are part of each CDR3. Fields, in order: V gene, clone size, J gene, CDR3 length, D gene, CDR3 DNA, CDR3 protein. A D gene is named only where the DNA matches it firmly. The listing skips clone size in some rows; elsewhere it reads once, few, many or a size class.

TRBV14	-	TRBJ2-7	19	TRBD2	TGTGCCAGCAGCCAAGGCTGGCTAGCGGGGGGTTCCGGGACCTACGAGCAGTACTTC	CASSQGWLAGGSGTYEQYF
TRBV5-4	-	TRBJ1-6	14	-	TGTGCCAGCAGCTTGGTGGGGGAGGGATCACCCCTCCACTTT	CASSLVGEGSPLHF
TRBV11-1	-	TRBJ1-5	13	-	TGTGCCAGCAGCCCTGACACCAATCAGCCCCAGCATTTT	CASSPDTNQPQHF
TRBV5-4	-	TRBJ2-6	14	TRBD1	TGTGCCAGCAGCCTACTGACAGGGACCGACGTCCTGACTTTC	CASSLLTGTDVLTF
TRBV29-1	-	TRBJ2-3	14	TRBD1	TGCAGCGCCAACAACAGGGGCGGAACAGATACGCAGTATTTT	CSANNRGGTDTQYF
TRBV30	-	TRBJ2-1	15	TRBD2	TGTGCCTGGAGGACCGAAGGCGGGGGTAGGGATGAGCAGTTCTTC	CAWRTEGGGRDEQFF
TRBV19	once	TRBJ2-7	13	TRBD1	TGTGCCAGTAGTATCCAGGGGGCCCACGAGCAGTACTTC	CASSIQGAHEQYF
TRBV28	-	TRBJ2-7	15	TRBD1	TGTGCCAGCAGACAACAGGGGGGAGGCTCCTACGAGCAGTACTTC	CASRQQGGGSYEQYF
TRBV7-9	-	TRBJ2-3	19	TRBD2	TGTGCCAGCAGCTCGGAATTCTTGTTACTAGCGGGCCACAGGGATACGCAGTATTTT	CASSSEFLLLAGHRDTQYF
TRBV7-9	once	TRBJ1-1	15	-	TGTGCCAGCAGCCCCCACAGGGAATTGGCCACTGAAGCTTTCTTT	CASSPHRELATEAFF
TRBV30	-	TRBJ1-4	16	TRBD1	TGTGCCTGGAGTAAAAAAGAGGACAGGGTGTTTGAAAAACTGTTTTTT	CAWSKKEDRVFEKLFF
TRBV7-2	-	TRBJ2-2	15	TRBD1	TGTGCCAGCAGCCCTAGGACAGGGGAAACCGGGGAGCTGTTTTTT	CASSPRTGETGELFF
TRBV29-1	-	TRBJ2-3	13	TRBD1	TGCAGCGCCGACAGGGATGGCACAGATACGCAGTATTTT	CSADRDGTDTQYF
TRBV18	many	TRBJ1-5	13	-	TGTGCCAGCTCATCTTCGTCGGATCAGCCCCAGCATTTT	CASSSSSDQPQHF
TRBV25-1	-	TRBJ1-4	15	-	TGTGCCAGCAGTGATCTGGTAGGGGTTGTGGAAAAACTGTTTTTT	CASSDLVGVVEKLFF
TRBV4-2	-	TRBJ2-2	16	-	TGTGCCAGCAGCCAAGATGCGGGGGCGCGCACCGGGGAGCTGTTTTTT	CASSQDAGARTGELFF
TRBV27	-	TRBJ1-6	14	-	TGTGCCAGCAGTCTCGACAGGCTTAATTCACCCCTCCACTTT	CASSLDRLNSPLHF
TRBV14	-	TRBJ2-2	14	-	TGTGCCAGCAGCCAAGAGGCCCTGACCGGGGAGCTGTTTTTT	CASSQEALTGELFF
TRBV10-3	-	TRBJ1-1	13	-	TGTGCCATCACCACGGGGGATAGCCCTAGAGCTTTCTTT	CAITTGDSPRAFF
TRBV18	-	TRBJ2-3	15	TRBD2	TGTGCCAGCTCACTCGCTAGCGGGGGCACAGATACGCAGTATTTT	CASSLASGGTDTQYF
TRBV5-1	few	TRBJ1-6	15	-	TGCGCCAGCAGCTGGAAAGGGGAGGGGAATTCACCCCTCCACTTT	CASSWKGEGNSPLHF
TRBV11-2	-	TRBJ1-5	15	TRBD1	TGTGCCAGCAGCTTAGACCGGGACAGGGCTCAGCCCCAGCATTTT	CASSLDRDRAQPQHF
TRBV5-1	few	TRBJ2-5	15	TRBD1	TGCGCCAGCAGCGCCCTAACAGGGGACGGGGAGACCCAGTACTTC	CASSALTGDGETQYF
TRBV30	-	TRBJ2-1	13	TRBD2	TGTGCCTGGGGGGGGGTTGGGGTCAATGAGCAGTTCTTC	CAWGGVGVNEQFF
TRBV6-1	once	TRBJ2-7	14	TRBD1	TGTGCCAGCAGATCCCGGGACAGTGAACGCGAGCAGTACTTC	CASRSRDSEREQYF
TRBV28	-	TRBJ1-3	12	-	TGTGCCAGCAGGGAGTCTGGAAACACCATATATTTT	CASRESGNTIYF
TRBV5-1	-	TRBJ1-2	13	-	TGCGCCAGCAGCTTAGGCGGCCTCTCTGGCTACACCTTC	CASSLGGLSGYTF
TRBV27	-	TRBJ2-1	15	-	TGTGCCAGCAGTTTAGTCGCGGCCTGGGGGGATGAGCAGTTCTTC	CASSLVAAWGDEQFF
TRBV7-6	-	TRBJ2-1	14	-	TGTGCCAGCAGCTTAGACAGGGTCGCTGGTGAGCAGTTCTTC	CASSLDRVAGEQFF
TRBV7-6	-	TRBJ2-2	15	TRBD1	TGTGCCAGCAGCGGCAGACAGGGTCGGACCGGGGAGCTGTTTTTT	CASSGRQGRTGELFF
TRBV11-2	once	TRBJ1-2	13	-	TGTGCCAGCAGAGCAGGGGTATCGGATGGCTACACCTTC	CASRAGVSDGYTF
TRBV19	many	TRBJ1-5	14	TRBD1	TGTGCCAGCCAGGGACAGGGGATCAATCAGCCCCAGCATTTT	CASQGQGINQPQHF
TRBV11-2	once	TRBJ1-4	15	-	TGTGCCAGCAGCTTGGGCCCCGGGAGGAACGAAAAACTGTTTTTT	CASSLGPGRNEKLFF
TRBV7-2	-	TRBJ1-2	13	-	TGTGCCAGCAGCCAACAGGGTATCGATGGCTACACCTTC	CASSQQGIDGYTF
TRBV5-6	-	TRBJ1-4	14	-	TGTGCCAGCAGCTTAAAGGGGGGGTATGAAAAACTGTTTTTT	CASSLKGGYEKLFF
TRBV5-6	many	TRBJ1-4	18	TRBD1	TGTGCCAGCAGCTTAATCGGGACAGGGGTGGCAACTAATGAAAAACTGTTTTTT	CASSLIGTGVATNEKLFF
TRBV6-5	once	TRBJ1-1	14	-	TGTGCCAGCAGTTACGGGCTTTCTAACACTGAAGCTTTCTTT	CASSYGLSNTEAFF
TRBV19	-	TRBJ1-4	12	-	TGTGCCAGTAGCACCCTCAGGGAAAAACTGTTTTTT	CASSTLREKLFF
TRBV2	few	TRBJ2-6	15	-	TGTGCCAGCAGGTACAGGGACTCTGGGGCCAACGTCCTGACTTTC	CASRYRDSGANVLTF
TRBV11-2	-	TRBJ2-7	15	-	TGTGCCAGCAGCCTCAACAGGGTGCTCTCCTACGAGCAGTACTTC	CASSLNRVLSYEQYF
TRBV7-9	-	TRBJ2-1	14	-	TGTGCCAGCAGCTTCTCCCTCTCCTACAATGAGCAGTTCTTC	CASSFSLSYNEQFF